This T cell receptor beta chain was identified in a study of shared clonotypes between healthy human individuals. Study-wide results and limits: Against clonotypes common to all four donors, non-shared ones had lower generation probabilities. In this cohort, only blood was sampled, and tissue repertoires likely differ. Naive subsets generally exceeded memory subsets in estimated richness.

For sorted subsets, roughly 210 ng DNA per replicate equaled roughly 29,000 T cell genomes. Repertoires were generated with immunoSEQ multiplex PCR, while TCRdb's copy carries only in-frame clones and drops some. Here the sample spans 2 million to 2.5 million clones, roughly 95% being singletons. This clone turned up a few times. Its antigen is unknown. Germline values: CDR1 SNHLY, CDR2 FYNNEI. V shed 7 bases and J 9 bases; nucleotides not matched to a gene: 7. The CDR3 runs to 14 residues. The genes are TRBV2 and TRBJ1-6, with TRBD1 matching over 9 bases. The sample consisted of naive CD4+ T cells sorted from blood. Indicated subset: CD45RA+ positively selected. This TCR was recovered from a man aged 18 to 35 in good health. In DNA form, the CDR3 reads TGTGCCAGCATCGCCGGGACAGGGACTTCACCCCTCCACTTT. Its translation is CASIAGTGTSPLHF.